These 9 T cell receptor beta chains share one sample of origin, sequenced in a study of shared clonotypes between healthy human individuals. TCRdb keeps only in-frame clones here, not all; method: immunoSEQ multiplex PCR. The sample has roughly 700,000 clones; under 80% are singletons. The sample consisted of memory CD4+ T cells sorted from blood. Subset defined: CD45RA-negative fraction. The receptors were sampled from a woman between 25 and 40 years old in good health.

The CDR3 nucleotides read TGTGCCAGCAGTGAAGAGGTAGACAGAAGCTACACCTTC. It is translated as CASSEEVDRSYTF. The rearrangement joins TRBV6-1 to TRBJ1-2; D perhaps matches TRBD1 (5 bases). In germline, CDR1 is MNHNS, CDR2 SASEGT. This CDR3 has 13 amino acids. The V and J ends lost 1 base and 9 bases respectively, with 12 bases between them.

The chain recombines TRBV7-2 with TRBJ2-5, with unresolved D. Looked up from germline, CDR1 is SGHTA and CDR2 is FQGNSA. V lost 5 bases and J lost 0, with 7 bases in between. CDR3 length equals 13 residues. DNA for the CDR3: TGTGCCAGCAGCCACACGTACCAAGAGACCCAGTACTTC. It specifies CASSHTYQETQYF.

This clone appeared a few times. J is TRBJ2-1 and V is TRBV28, with 8 bases matching TRBD2. V lost 1 base and J lost 10; bases outside the gene matches: 9. Germline V gives CDR1 MDHEN, CDR2 SYDVKM. The CDR3 is 15 residues long. CDR3 loop: CASSLFFREGWEQFF. As DNA, the CDR3 is TGTGCCAGCAGTTTATTTTTCCGGGAGGGCTGGGAGCAGTTCTTC.

This chain connects TRBV28 to TRBJ2-7; tentative D call: TRBD1 (5 bases). This CDR3 contains 15 residues. Germline V CDR1 and CDR2: MDHEN, SYDVKM. V was shortened by 10 bases and J by 2 bases, with 21 bases between the two germline ends. CDR3 nucleotides: TGTGCCACCCGGAAAAGGGGTGCGGAGACCTACGAGCAGTACTTC. It is translated as CATRKRGAETYEQYF. Full variable domain (outside the CDR3, taken from reference TRBV28 and TRBJ2-7): DVKVTQSSRYLVKRTGEKVFLECVQDMDHENMFWYRQDPGLGLRLIYFSYDVKMKEKGDIPEGYSVSREKKERFSLILESASTNQTSMYLCATRKRGAETYEQYFGPGTRLTVT.

The V and J genes are TRBV10-2 and TRBJ1-4; possibly TRBD1 for D (5 bases). CDR3 length: 13 amino acids. Germline CDR1 and CDR2: WSHSY and SAAADI. The V end was cut by 6 bases, the J end by 3 bases, with 8 bases between. This chain's CDR3 is CASSPGPNEKLFF. Written as DNA, the CDR3 is TGCGCCAGCAGCCCAGGGCCTAATGAAAAACTGTTTTTT.

The chain has TRBV19 and TRBJ2-3; 7 bases map to TRBD2. The CDR3 contains 16 residues. After removal of 6 bases from V and 0 bases from J, the junction contained 9 bases not matched to a gene. Germline loops: CDR1 LNHDA, CDR2 SQIVND (reference sequence). CDR3 nucleotide sequence: TGTGCCAGTAGGCACCAAGGTAGCGGGAGCACAGATACGCAGTATTTT. Protein: CASRHQGSGSTDTQYF.

On this clone itself: Other DNA sequences in this specimen translate into the identical CDR3. The gene calls are TRBV28 and TRBJ1-3; D gene uncertain. Per the germline V gene, CDR1 is MDHEN and CDR2 is SYDVKM. V was pared by 5 bases and J by 0 bases, with 8 bases between. CDR3 size: 14 residues. This CDR3 reads CASSTESSGNTIYF. The CDR3 region has the DNA TGTGCCAGCAGTACAGAGAGCTCTGGAAACACCATATATTTT.

The V and J genes are TRBV19 and TRBJ2-7, with 9 bases identical to TRBD1. The trim removed 4 bases at V and 4 bases at J, leaving 8 bases unmatched. The CDR3 consists of 15 residues. Germline values: CDR1 LNHDA, CDR2 SQIVND (reference sequence). CDR3: CASSTGTGSPYEQYF. The CDR3 region has the DNA TGTGCCAGTAGTACTGGGACAGGGAGTCCGTACGAGCAGTACTTC. Supplemented by reference TRBV19 and TRBJ2-7, the full variable domain reads DGGITQSPKYLFRKEGQNVTLSCEQNLNHDAMYWYRQDPGQGLRLIYYSQIVNDFQKGDIAEGYSVSREKKESFPLTVTSAQKNPTAFYLCASSTGTGSPYEQYFGPGTRLTVT.

The CDR3 spells CASSSRAPNYGYTF. DNA for the CDR3: TGTGCCAGCAGTTCCAGGGCCCCTAACTATGGCTACACCTTC. This rearrangement joins TRBV6-5 to TRBJ1-2; D is possibly TRBD1 (5 bases). Germline lookup yields CDR1 MNHEY and CDR2 SVGAGI. The CDR3 contains 14 residues. With 4 bases removed from V and 0 bases from J, the gap between germline ends came to 9 bases.